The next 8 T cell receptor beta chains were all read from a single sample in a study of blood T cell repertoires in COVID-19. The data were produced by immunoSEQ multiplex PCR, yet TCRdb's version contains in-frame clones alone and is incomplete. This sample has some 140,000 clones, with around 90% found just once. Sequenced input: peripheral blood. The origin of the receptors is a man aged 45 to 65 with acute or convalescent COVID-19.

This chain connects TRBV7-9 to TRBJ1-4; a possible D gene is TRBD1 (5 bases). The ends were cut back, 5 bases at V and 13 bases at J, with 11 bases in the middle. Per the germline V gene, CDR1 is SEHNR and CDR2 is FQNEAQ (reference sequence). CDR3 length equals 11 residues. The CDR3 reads CASSLSQGLFF. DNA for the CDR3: TGTGCCAGCAGCCTCTCCCAGGGACTGTTTTTT.

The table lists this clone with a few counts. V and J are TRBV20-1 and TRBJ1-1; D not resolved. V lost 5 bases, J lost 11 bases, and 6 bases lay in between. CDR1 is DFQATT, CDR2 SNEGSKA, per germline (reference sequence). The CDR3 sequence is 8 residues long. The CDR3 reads CSAASAFF. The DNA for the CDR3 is TGCAGTGCTGCTAGTGCTTTCTTT.

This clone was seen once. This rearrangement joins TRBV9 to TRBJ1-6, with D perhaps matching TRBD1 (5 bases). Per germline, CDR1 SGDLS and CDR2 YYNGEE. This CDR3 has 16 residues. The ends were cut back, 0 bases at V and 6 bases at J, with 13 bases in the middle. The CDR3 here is CASSVAAGRGNSPLHF. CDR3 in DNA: TGTGCCAGCAGCGTAGCGGCGGGGAGGGGTAATTCACCCCTCCACTTT.

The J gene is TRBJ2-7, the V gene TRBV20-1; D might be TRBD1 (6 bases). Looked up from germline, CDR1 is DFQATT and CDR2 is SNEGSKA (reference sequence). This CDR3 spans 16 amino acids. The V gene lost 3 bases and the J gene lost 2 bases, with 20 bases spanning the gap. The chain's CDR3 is CSASLLGQGNPYEQYF. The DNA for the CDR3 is TGCAGTGCTAGTTTATTAGGGCAGGGGAACCCCTACGAGCAGTACTTC.

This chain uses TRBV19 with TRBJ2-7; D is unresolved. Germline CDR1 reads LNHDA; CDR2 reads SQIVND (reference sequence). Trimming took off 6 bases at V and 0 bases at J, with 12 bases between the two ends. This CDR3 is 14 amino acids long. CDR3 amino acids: CASRATASSYEQYF. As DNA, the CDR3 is TGTGCCAGTAGAGCGACTGCAAGCTCCTACGAGCAGTACTTC.

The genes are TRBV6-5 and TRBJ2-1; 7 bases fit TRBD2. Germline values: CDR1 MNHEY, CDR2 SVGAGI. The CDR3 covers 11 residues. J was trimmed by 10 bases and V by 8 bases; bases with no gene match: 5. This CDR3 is CASRQGLEQFF. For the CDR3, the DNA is TGTGCCAGCCGGCAGGGACTAGAGCAGTTCTTC.

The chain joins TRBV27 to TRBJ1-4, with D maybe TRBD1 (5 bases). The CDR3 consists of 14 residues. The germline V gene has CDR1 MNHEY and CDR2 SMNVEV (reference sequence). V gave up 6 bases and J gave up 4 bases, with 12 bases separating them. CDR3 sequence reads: CASRPGLSNEKLFF. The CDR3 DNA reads TGTGCCAGCAGACCGGGACTGAGTAATGAAAAACTGTTTTTT. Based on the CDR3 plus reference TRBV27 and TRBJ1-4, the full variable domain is EAQVTQNPRYLITVTGKKLTVTCSQNMNHEYMSWYRQDPGLGLRQIYYSMNVEVTDKGDVPEGYKVSRKEKRNFPLILESPSPNQTSLYFCASRPGLSNEKLFFGSGTQLSVL.

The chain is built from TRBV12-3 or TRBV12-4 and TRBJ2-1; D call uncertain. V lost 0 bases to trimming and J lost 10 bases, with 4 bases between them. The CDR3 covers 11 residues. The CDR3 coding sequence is TGTGCCAGCAGTTTAGCCCGGGAGCAGTTCTTC. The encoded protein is CASSLAREQFF.